This TCR beta chain was recorded in a study of blood T cell repertoires in COVID-19. Seattle patient enrollment occurred during active infection, with longitudinal follow-up thereafter. The CDR3 length is 15 residues. Between the trimmed V and J ends, which lost 0 bases and 5 bases, there was a span of 11 bases. CDR1 is PRHDT, CDR2 FYEKMQ, per germline (reference sequence). Data came from immunoSEQ multiplex PCR; TCRdb stores just in-frame clones and leaves some out. The sample contains about 100,000 clones, over 85% of which appear only once. The chain joins TRBV13 to TRBJ2-1, with D maybe TRBD1 (6 bases). The receptor comes from a woman aged 45 to 65 with COVID-19, enrolled during active disease. Sequencing input: peripheral blood. The CDR3 loop reads CASSLGGRGHNEQFF. The CDR3 bases are TGTGCCAGCAGCTTAGGTGGCAGGGGCCACAATGAGCAGTTCTTC.